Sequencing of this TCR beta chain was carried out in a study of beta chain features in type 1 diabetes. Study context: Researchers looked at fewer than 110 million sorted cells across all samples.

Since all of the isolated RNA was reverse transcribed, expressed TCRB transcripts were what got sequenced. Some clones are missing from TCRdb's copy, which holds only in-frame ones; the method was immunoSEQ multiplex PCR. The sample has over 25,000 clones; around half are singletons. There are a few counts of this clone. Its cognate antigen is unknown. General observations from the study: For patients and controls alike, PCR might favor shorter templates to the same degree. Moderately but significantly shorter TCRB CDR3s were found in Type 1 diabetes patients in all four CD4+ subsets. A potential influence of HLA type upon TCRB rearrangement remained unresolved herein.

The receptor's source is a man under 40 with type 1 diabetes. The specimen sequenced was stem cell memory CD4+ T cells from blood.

The CDR3 region has the DNA TGTGCCAGCAGCTTCGGGGGGATCCAAGAGACCCAGTACTTC. This codes for CASSFGGIQETQYF. V is TRBV7-9 and J is TRBJ2-5; 7 bases align to TRBD2. CDR3 size: 14 residues. The germline gives CDR1 SEHNR, CDR2 FQNEAQ (reference sequence). With V trimmed by 3 bases and J by 1 base, 2 bases remained unmatched.